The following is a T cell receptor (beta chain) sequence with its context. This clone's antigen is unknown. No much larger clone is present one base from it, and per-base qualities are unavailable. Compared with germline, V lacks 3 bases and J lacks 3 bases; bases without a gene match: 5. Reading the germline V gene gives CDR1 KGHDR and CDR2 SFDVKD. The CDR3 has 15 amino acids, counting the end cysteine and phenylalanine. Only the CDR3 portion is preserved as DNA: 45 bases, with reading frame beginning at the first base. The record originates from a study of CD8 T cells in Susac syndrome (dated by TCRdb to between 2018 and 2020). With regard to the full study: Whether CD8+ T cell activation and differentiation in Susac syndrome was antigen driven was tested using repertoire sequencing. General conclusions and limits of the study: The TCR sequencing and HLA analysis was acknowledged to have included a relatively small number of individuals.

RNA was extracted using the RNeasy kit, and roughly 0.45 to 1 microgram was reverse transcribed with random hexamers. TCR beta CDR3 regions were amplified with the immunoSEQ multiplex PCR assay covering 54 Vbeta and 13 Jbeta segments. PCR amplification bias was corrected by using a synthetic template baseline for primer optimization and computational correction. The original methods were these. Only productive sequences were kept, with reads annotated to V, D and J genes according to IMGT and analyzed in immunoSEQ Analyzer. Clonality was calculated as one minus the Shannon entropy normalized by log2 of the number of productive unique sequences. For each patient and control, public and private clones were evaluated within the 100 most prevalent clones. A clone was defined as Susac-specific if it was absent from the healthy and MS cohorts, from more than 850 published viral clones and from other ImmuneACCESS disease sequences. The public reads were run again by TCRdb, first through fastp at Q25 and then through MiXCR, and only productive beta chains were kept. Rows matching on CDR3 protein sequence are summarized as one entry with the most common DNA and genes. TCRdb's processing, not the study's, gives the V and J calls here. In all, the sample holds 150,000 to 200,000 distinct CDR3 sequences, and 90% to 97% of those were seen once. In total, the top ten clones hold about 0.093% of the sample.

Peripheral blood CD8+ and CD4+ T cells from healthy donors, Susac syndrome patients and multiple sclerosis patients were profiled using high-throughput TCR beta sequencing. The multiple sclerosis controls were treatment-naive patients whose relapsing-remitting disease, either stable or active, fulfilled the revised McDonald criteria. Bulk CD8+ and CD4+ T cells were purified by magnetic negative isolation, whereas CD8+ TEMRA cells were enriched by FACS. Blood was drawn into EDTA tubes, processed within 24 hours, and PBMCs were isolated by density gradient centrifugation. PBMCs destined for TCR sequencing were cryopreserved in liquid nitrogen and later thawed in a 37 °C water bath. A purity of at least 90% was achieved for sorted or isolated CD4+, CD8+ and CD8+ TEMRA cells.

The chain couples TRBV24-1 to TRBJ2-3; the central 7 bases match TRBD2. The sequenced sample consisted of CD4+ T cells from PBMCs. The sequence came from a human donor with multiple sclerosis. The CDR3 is CATSDVGGGTDTQYF. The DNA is TGTGCCACCAGTGATGTCGGGGGAGGGACAGATACGCAGTATTTT.